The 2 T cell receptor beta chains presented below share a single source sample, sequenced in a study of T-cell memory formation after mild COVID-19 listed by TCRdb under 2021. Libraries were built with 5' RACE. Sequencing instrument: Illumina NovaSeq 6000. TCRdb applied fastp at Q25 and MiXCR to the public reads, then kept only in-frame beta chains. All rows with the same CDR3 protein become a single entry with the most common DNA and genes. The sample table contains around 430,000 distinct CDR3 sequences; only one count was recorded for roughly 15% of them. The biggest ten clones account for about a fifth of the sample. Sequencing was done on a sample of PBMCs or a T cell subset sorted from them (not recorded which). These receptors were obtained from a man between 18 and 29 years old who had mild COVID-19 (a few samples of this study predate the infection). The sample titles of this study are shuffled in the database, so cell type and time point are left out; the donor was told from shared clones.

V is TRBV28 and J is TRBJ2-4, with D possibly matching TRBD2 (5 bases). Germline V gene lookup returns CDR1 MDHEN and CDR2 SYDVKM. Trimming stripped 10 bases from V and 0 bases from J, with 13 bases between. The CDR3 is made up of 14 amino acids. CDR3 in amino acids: CAITDGLAKNIQYF. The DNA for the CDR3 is TGTGCCATCACGGACGGACTAGCCAAAAACATTCAGTACTTC.

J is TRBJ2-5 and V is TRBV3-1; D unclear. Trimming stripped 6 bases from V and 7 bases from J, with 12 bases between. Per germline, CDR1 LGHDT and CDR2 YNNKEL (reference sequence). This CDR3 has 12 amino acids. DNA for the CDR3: TGTGCCAGCAGTCGGACCCTGGGGACCCAGTACTTC. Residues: CASSRTLGTQYF.